A single sample gave rise to the 24 T cell receptor beta chains below, sequenced in a study of T cells in tuberculosis. Produced via immunoSEQ multiplex PCR; TCRdb's table is partial and in-frame only. The table lists about 45,000 clones, approximately 94% of them singletons, with around 2% in the top ten. The source material was PBMCs. The source of these receptors is a donor under 30 with latent tuberculosis or without tuberculosis infection. Some clones in this sample may be carry-over from other donors' samples.

The chain links TRBV7-8 to TRBJ2-2; D perhaps matches TRBD2 (5 bases). Germline assignment: CDR1 SGHVS and CDR2 FQNEAQ. V was shortened by 6 bases and J by 7 bases, with 21 bases between the two germline ends. The CDR3 loop spans 16 amino acids. The CDR3 DNA reads TGTGCCAGCAGATCCTTAAGGGCTAGCAGTCACGGGGAGCTGTTTTTT. Translated: CASRSLRASSHGELFF.

The gene calls are TRBV6-5 and TRBJ2-3, with 7 bases that match TRBD2. The CDR3 has 15 amino acids. Unmatched junction bases numbered 7, after V lost 5 bases and J lost 2 bases. Looked up from germline, CDR1 is MNHEY and CDR2 is SVGAGI. CDR3 residues: CASSQLAIYTDTQYF. The CDR3 coding sequence is TGTGCCAGCAGTCAACTAGCGATTTACACAGATACGCAGTATTTT.

The chain combines TRBV25-1 with TRBJ2-1; D may be TRBD2 (5 bases). Germline-derived CDR1 and CDR2 are MGHDK and SYGVNS. The ends were cut back, 7 bases at V and 8 bases at J, with 21 bases in the middle. The CDR3 has 15 amino acids. CDR3 protein: CASTSRPKLEDEQFF. As DNA, the CDR3 is TGTGCCAGCACTTCTAGACCAAAACTGGAGGATGAGCAGTTCTTC.

The V and J genes are TRBV27 and TRBJ2-5, with 10 nucleotides matching TRBD1. CDR3 length equals 15 residues. The ends lost 4 bases at V and 5 bases at J; junction bases unmatched: 7. Per germline, CDR1 MNHEY and CDR2 SMNVEV (reference sequence). CDR3 protein: CASSSGQGIGETQYF. The DNA of the CDR3 is TGTGCCAGCAGTTCGGGACAGGGGATAGGGGAGACCCAGTACTTC.

This clone was counted once. CDR3 residues: CASLPALLRGGYTF. CDR3 in DNA: TGTGCCAGCCTCCCCGCCCTCCTTAGGGGGGGCTACACCTTC. The chain employs TRBV28 and TRBJ1-2; TRBD1 is a possible D gene (6 bases). CDR3 length: 14 residues. CDR1 is MDHEN, CDR2 SYDVKM, per germline. Trimming pared 8 bases from V and 8 bases from J, leaving 21 bases between.

This clone was observed a single time. V usage is TRBV30 and J usage is TRBJ2-7; D call uncertain. The CDR3 consists of 12 residues. CDR1 and CDR2 from the germline V gene are GTSNPN and SVGIG (reference sequence). Trimming removed 2 bases at V and 5 bases at J, with 10 bases between. The CDR3 spells CAWSRSEDEQYF. For the CDR3, the DNA is TGTGCCTGGAGTCGGAGTGAGGACGAGCAGTACTTC.

This chain joins TRBV11-2 and TRBJ2-5, with 13 bases lining up with TRBD2. Trimming took 4 bases from V and 5 from J; bases not matched to a gene: 7. The CDR3 loop spans 16 amino acids. Germline CDR1 and CDR2: SGHAT and FQNNGV. CDR3 nucleotide sequence: TGTGCCAGCAGCTCTCGACTAGCGGGAGGTAGCGAGACCCAGTACTTC. As protein: CASSSRLAGGSETQYF.

The J gene is TRBJ1-1, the V gene TRBV21-1; the listed D gene, TRBD1, was not tested against the DNA. TRBV21-1 is termed a pseudogene. CDR3 size: 17 residues. In DNA form, the CDR3 reads TGTGCCAGCAGCAATGACGGGACAGGGGTCCACCACACTGAAGCTTTCTTT. Its protein is CASSNDGTGVHHTEAFF.

The chain joins TRBV27 to TRBJ1-1, with 7 bases lining up with TRBD1. This CDR3 has 14 residues. V lost 5 bases and J lost 4; bases outside the gene matches: 7. Germline assignment: CDR1 MNHEY and CDR2 SMNVEV (reference sequence). In DNA, the CDR3 is TGTGCCAGCAGTGTCCTCGAGGGGGCCACTGAAGCTTTCTTT. Encoded protein: CASSVLEGATEAFF.

This chain connects TRBV28 to TRBJ1-2; 9 positions agree with TRBD1. Trimming took 6 bases from V and 1 from J; bases not matched to a gene: 15. CDR1 is MDHEN, CDR2 SYDVKM, per germline. The CDR3 sequence is 18 residues long. This CDR3 reads CASSQPTLGQGLNYGYTF. CDR3 DNA sequence: TGTGCCAGCAGCCAACCCACTTTGGGACAGGGACTTAACTATGGCTACACCTTC.

This chain connects TRBV5-6 to TRBJ1-2; D gene unclear. This CDR3 is built from 14 residues. V was clipped by 0 bases and J by 2 bases, with 8 bases between them. Germline CDR1 SGHDT, CDR2 YYEEEE. CDR3 loop: CASSLAGGNYGYTF. The CDR3 DNA reads as TGTGCCAGCAGCTTGGCAGGTGGGAACTATGGCTACACCTTC.

This chain connects TRBV5-1 to TRBJ2-1, with D maybe TRBD2 (5 bases). V was shortened by 0 bases and J by 6 bases, with 10 bases between the two germline ends. The CDR3 sequence is 14 residues long. Germline CDR1 reads SGHRS; CDR2 reads YFSETQ. The CDR3 sequence is CASSLGSEGNEQFF. CDR3 sequence (DNA): TGCGCCAGCAGCTTGGGCTCAGAGGGCAATGAGCAGTTCTTC.

The rearrangement uses TRBV11-3 and TRBJ2-5; TRBD2 agrees at 7 bases. After removal of 6 bases from V and 2 bases from J, the junction contained 15 bases not matched to a gene. This CDR3 is built from 17 residues. The germline V gene has CDR1 SGHNT and CDR2 YENEEA. The CDR3 sequence: CASSRDTRPGGQETQYF. The DNA of the CDR3 is TGTGCCAGCAGTCGAGACACCAGACCGGGAGGACAAGAGACCCAGTACTTC.

The V and J genes are TRBV9 and TRBJ1-4; D may be TRBD1 (5 bases). Trimming shortened V by 0 bases and J by 6 bases, and 12 bases separated the two germline ends. The V gene's germline CDR1 is SGDLS and CDR2 YYNGEE. The CDR3 runs to 15 residues. The DNA for the CDR3 is TGTGCCAGCAGCGTAGGCTGGGGCAGCTATGAAAAACTGTTTTTT. This translates into CASSVGWGSYEKLFF.

The chain links TRBV28 to TRBJ2-7; D ambiguous. V was cut by 5 bases and J by 0 bases, with 8 bases left in between. Germline V gives CDR1 MDHEN, CDR2 SYDVKM. The CDR3 has 13 amino acids. In nucleotides, the CDR3 is TGTGCCAGCAGTCCAGACAACTCCTACGAGCAGTACTTC. Protein sequence: CASSPDNSYEQYF.

The chain is built from TRBV30 and TRBJ1-1; tentatively, D is TRBD1 (5 bases). The V and J ends lost 3 bases and 4 bases respectively, with 18 bases between them. The CDR3 contains 15 residues. Germline CDR1 is GTSNPN and CDR2 is SVGIG (reference sequence). CDR3 amino acids: CAWSRPPQAITEAFF. CDR3 sequence (DNA): TGTGCCTGGAGCCGTCCCCCACAGGCTATCACTGAAGCTTTCTTT.

The chain uses TRBV28 and TRBJ1-4; a weak D match, TRBD1 (5 bases). CDR1 is MDHEN, CDR2 SYDVKM, per germline. The CDR3 length is 21 residues. V was cut by 1 base and J by 4 bases, with 28 bases left in between. The CDR3 loop reads CASSLSFLGRGVTGDNEKLFF. The CDR3 DNA follows: TGTGCCAGCAGTTTATCGTTTCTGGGGCGGGGGGTAACAGGAGATAATGAAAAACTGTTTTTT.

The chain recombines TRBV9 with TRBJ1-5; TRBD1 aligns across 9 bases. The germline gives CDR1 SGDLS, CDR2 YYNGEE. CDR3 length: 14 residues. The ends lost 3 bases at V and 4 bases at J; junction bases unmatched: 2. CDR3 nucleotides: TGTGCCAGCAGCGCGACAGGGGGAAATCAGCCCCAGCATTTT. Residues: CASSATGGNQPQHF.

Only one count was recorded for this clone. The chain uses TRBV28 and TRBJ2-1, with D maybe TRBD2 (5 bases). The CDR3 is 12 amino acids. The V gene's germline CDR1 is MDHEN and CDR2 SYDVKM. The V end was cut by 2 bases, the J end by 8 bases, with 7 bases between. CDR3 nucleotide sequence: TGTGCCAGCAGTTTAACCGGGGATGAGCAGTTCTTC. As protein: CASSLTGDEQFF.

The rearrangement uses TRBV28 and TRBJ2-1; tentative D call: TRBD2 (5 bases). The V end lost 2 bases, the J end lost 4 bases, and 15 bases lay between the germline ends. Germline V gene data show CDR1 as MDHEN and CDR2 as SYDVKM. The CDR3 covers 16 residues. CDR3 protein: CASSLVMGVDYNEQFF. The CDR3 bases are TGTGCCAGCAGTTTAGTTATGGGAGTCGATTACAATGAGCAGTTCTTC.

This clone was detected once. The chain carries TRBV30 and TRBJ1-2, with a weak D call TRBD1 (6 bases). The CDR3 runs 16 residues. Trimming removed 0 bases from V and 5 bases from J, with 19 bases in between. Germline V CDR1 and CDR2: GTSNPN, SVGIG (reference sequence). CDR3 sequence: CAWSVSLALRGYGYTF. CDR3 bases: TGTGCCTGGAGTGTTTCTCTTGCCCTAAGGGGGTATGGCTACACCTTC.

J is TRBJ1-2 and V is TRBV28; unclear D gene. There are 11 residues in the CDR3. From germline, CDR1 is MDHEN and CDR2 SYDVKM. Trimming left V 3 bases short and J 10 bases short, with 9 bases between. The CDR3 loop is CASSFSRSYTF. Written as DNA, the CDR3 is TGTGCCAGCAGTTTCTCCAGGTCCTACACCTTC.

The chain carries TRBV28 and TRBJ1-1; D is undetermined. The CDR3 has 14 residues. The V and J ends lost 3 bases and 1 base respectively, with 9 bases between them. Germline assignment: CDR1 MDHEN and CDR2 SYDVKM. The CDR3 sequence: CASSFYLRNTEAFF. CDR3 sequence (DNA): TGTGCCAGCAGTTTTTATCTCAGGAACACTGAAGCTTTCTTT.

The chain uses TRBV28 and TRBJ1-2; 9 bases line up with TRBD1. CDR1 and CDR2 (germline): MDHEN, SYDVKM. The CDR3 has 15 residues. With 1 base clipped from V and 7 bases from J, the junction kept 7 bases outside the gene matches. This CDR3 is CASSLLGQGTSGYTF. As DNA, the CDR3 is TGTGCCAGCAGTTTATTGGGACAGGGTACTTCTGGCTACACCTTC.